Included here is one T cell receptor beta chain sequence, with context. What it binds is not known. The data stem from a study of T cells in localized non-small cell lung cancer. Points from the study as a whole: A median around 57 of the top 100 tumor clones appeared in adjacent lung. Exceeding tumor, uninvolved adjacent lung had the highest T cell clonality. Greater T cell density in blood accompanied longer overall survival. Tumor samples were not multi-region, leaving intratumor heterogeneity unexcluded.

The data were produced by immunoSEQ multiplex PCR, yet TCRdb's version contains in-frame clones alone and is incomplete. This table has around 2,000 clones, under 30% appearing once. This CDR3 region has 18 residues. The germline V and J ends were trimmed by 2 bases and 3 bases, with 21 bases remaining between them. Germline V gene lookup returns CDR1 SGHDN and CDR2 FVKESK. This TCR was recovered from a woman aged 35-75 years with stage I lung adenocarcinoma. The rearrangement links TRBV14 to TRBJ2-3; D remains ambiguous. Sample: normal lung tissue next to the tumor, taken before any cancer treatment. The CDR3 sequence: CASSQTLLPPLSTDTQYF. The CDR3 DNA sequence: TGTGCCAGCAGCCAAACCCTCCTTCCTCCTTTGTCGACAGATACGCAGTATTTT.